The rows below give T cell receptor beta chains drawn from one sample of a study of blood T cell repertoires in COVID-19. Sequenced by immunoSEQ multiplex PCR; TCRdb stores in-frame clones only, minus some. Counted here are some 50,000 clones, 86% occurring once; the ten biggest clones make up around 8.5%. Sequencing was done on a sample of peripheral blood. The origin of the receptors is a human donor in a cohort sampled during active COVID-19. CDR3s include the opening cysteine and the closing phenylalanine or tryptophan. Fields, in order: D gene, J gene, clone size, V gene, CDR3 DNA, CDR3 protein. A D gene is named only where the DNA matches it firmly. Clone size is given for some rows only: seen once, a few or many times, or a class if the clone is expanded.

>NA|TRBJ1-5|NA|TRBV2
TGTGCCAGCAGTGATTCTCTTAGCAATCAGCCCCAGCATTTT
CASSDSLSNQPQHF
>NA|TRBJ1-2|NA|TRBV13
TGTGCCAGCAGCCGGCGGACAGCCTCCTATGGCTACACCTTC
CASSRRTASYGYTF
>TRBD1|TRBJ1-6|NA|TRBV6-5
TGTGCCAGCAGTATGACAGGGGGCAATTCACCCCTCCACTTT
CASSMTGGNSPLHF
>NA|TRBJ2-7|NA|TRBV12-3/TRBV12-4
TGTGCCAGCAGTTCCGGGGAACTCTACGAGCAGTACTTC
CASSSGELYEQYF
>NA|TRBJ2-5|NA|TRBV11-2
TGTGCCAGCAGCTCCGGGGAGACCCAGTACTTC
CASSSGETQYF
>NA|TRBJ2-2|few|TRBV6-2/TRBV6-3
TGTGCCAGCAGTCAGGGACTGTTTAACACCGGGGAGCTGTTTTTT
CASSQGLFNTGELFF
>NA|TRBJ1-5|NA|TRBV4-1
TGCGCCAGCAGCCGCACTTTACAGGGCCTGTGGCCCCAGCATTTT
CASSRTLQGLWPQHF
>TRBD2|TRBJ2-3|NA|TRBV7-8
TGTGCCAGCAGCCCATGGACTAGCGGCCCCACAGATACGCAGTATTTT
CASSPWTSGPTDTQYF
>TRBD1|TRBJ1-6|few|TRBV7-9
TGTGCCAGCACCCCCACCGGACAGGATAATTCACCCCTCCACTTT
CASTPTGQDNSPLHF
>NA|TRBJ2-1|once|TRBV11-2
TGTGCCAGCAGCCCGCGGGCTAGCATGCCCAATGAGCAGTTCTTC
CASSPRASMPNEQFF
>NA|TRBJ2-2|NA|TRBV7-3
TGTGCCAGCAGCTTGGGGAGCGCGAACACCGGGGAGCTGTTTTTT
CASSLGSANTGELFF
>TRBD2|TRBJ2-1|NA|TRBV18
TGTGCCAGCTCACCACCGGCGGGGGGGGATGAGCAGTTCTTC
CASSPPAGGDEQFF
>NA|TRBJ1-5|NA|TRBV5-1
TGCGCCAGCAGCTTGGTGGCAGGGGTCAATCAGCCCCAGCATTTT
CASSLVAGVNQPQHF
>TRBD1|TRBJ1-3|once|TRBV2
TGTGCCAGCAATACAGGGGGCTCTGGAAACACCATATATTTT
CASNTGGSGNTIYF
>NA|TRBJ1-5|NA|TRBV10-3
TGTGCCATCAGTGAGGCCCTTACAGGTCAGCCCCAGCATTTT
CAISEALTGQPQHF
>TRBD2|TRBJ2-3|NA|TRBV7-6
TGTGCCAGCAGCTTAATCATCCGGGGGGGCGTTGATACGCAGTATTTT
CASSLIIRGGVDTQYF
>NA|TRBJ2-3|NA|TRBV20-1
TGCAGTGCTAGTATAAGGCGACAGAGCACAGATACGCAGTATTTT
CSASIRRQSTDTQYF
>NA|TRBJ1-1|NA|TRBV7-3
TGTGCCAGCAGCGCAAACCCACAGATTCCGAACACTGAAGCTTTCTTT
CASSANPQIPNTEAFF
>NA|TRBJ1-5|NA|TRBV5-1
TGCGCCAGCAGCTTGGTAGGGGATCAGCCCCAGCATTTT
CASSLVGDQPQHF
>TRBD1|TRBJ1-5|NA|TRBV18
TGTGCCAGCTCGTTAACAGGGGCGAACAATCAGCCCCAGCATTTT
CASSLTGANNQPQHF
>NA|TRBJ2-1|NA|TRBV3-1/TRBV3-2
TGTGCCAGCAGCCAAGGCCAGCGGAGCTACAATGAGCAGTTCTTC
CASSQGQRSYNEQFF
>TRBD1|TRBJ2-7|NA|TRBV6-2/TRBV6-3
TGTGCCAGCAGTTACCCCAGTCCGGGACAGGGGCTCTACGAGCAGTACTTC
CASSYPSPGQGLYEQYF
>NA|TRBJ2-5|NA|TRBV7-6
TGTGCCAGCAGCTTAGTCGCGGGGACTCAGACCCAGTACTTC
CASSLVAGTQTQYF